The 25 T cell receptor beta chains listed next were all sequenced from one sample in a study of beta chain features in type 1 diabetes. Broader study findings: When Type 1 diabetes patients were examined, their TCRB CDR3s proved moderately but significantly shorter in all four CD4+ subsets.

The antigens for these receptors are not known. cDNA synthesis used the whole RNA isolate, giving expressed TCRB sequences. Assay: immunoSEQ multiplex PCR; the TCRdb copy retains only in-frame clones and omits some. The table lists nearly 700,000 clones, roughly 12% of them singletons. Sequences were obtained from naive CD4+ T cells from blood. Receptors originate from a man between 18 and 29 years old with type 1 diabetes.

The chain carries TRBV6-1 and TRBJ2-1; D is possibly TRBD2 (6 bases). V gave up 6 bases and J gave up 5 bases, with 14 bases separating them. This CDR3 is built from 14 residues. Germline lookup yields CDR1 MNHNS and CDR2 SASEGT. The CDR3 DNA sequence: TGTGCCAGCAGGTTAGCCACGGGGGACAATGAGCAGTTCTTC. Translating gives CASRLATGDNEQFF.

CDR3 DNA sequence: TGCAGCGTTGCTCGGCAGGGGGCCTACAATGAGCAGTTCTTC. Its protein product is CSVARQGAYNEQFF. This chain links TRBV29-1 with TRBJ2-1; the match to TRBD1 covers 7 bases. Germline lookup yields CDR1 SQVTM and CDR2 ANQGSEA. The CDR3 covers 14 residues. Trimming at V came to 4 bases and at J to 2 bases, leaving 5 bases not matched to a gene.

The rearrangement joins TRBV2 to TRBJ1-2, with 7 bases that match TRBD1. The CDR3 extends over 14 amino acids. CDR1 is SNHLY, CDR2 FYNNEI, per germline. V gave up 5 bases and J gave up 3 bases; unmatched junction bases: 6. CDR3 DNA: TGTGCCAGCAGTCCGACAGGGTCGGACTATGGCTACACCTTC. Its protein is CASSPTGSDYGYTF.

The chain has TRBV7-3 and TRBJ2-5; 11 nucleotides match TRBD2. Germline V gene lookup returns CDR1 SGHTA and CDR2 FQGTGA. The CDR3 totals 14 residues. V was pared by 6 bases and J by 1 base, with 1 base of the junction left unmatched. CDR3 bases: TGTGCCAGCAGTCTAGCGGGGGGCCAAGAGACCCAGTACTTC. Its translation is CASSLAGGQETQYF.

This chain links TRBV6-6 with TRBJ1-2; no clear D gene. CDR1 MNHNY and CDR2 SVGAGI come from the germline V gene (reference sequence). The V gene lost 5 bases and the J gene lost 0 bases, with 10 bases spanning the gap. CDR3 size: 14 residues. The CDR3 sequence: CASSTQRANYGYTF. In DNA form, the CDR3 reads TGTGCCAGCAGTACACAGAGAGCTAACTATGGCTACACCTTC.

The chain joins TRBV28 to TRBJ2-6, with D maybe TRBD2 (6 bases). V lost 7 bases, J lost 0 bases, and 10 bases lay in between. Germline CDR1 is MDHEN and CDR2 is SYDVKM. The CDR3 runs to 15 residues. CDR3 protein: CASTPGSSGANVLTF. As DNA, the CDR3 is TGTGCCAGCACCCCCGGGAGCTCTGGGGCCAACGTCCTGACTTTC.

Details on this clone: This sample includes further DNA sequences coding for the same CDR3. V gene TRBV5-1 combines with J gene TRBJ2-1, with 8 bases aligning to TRBD2. The trim removed 4 bases at V and 6 bases at J, leaving 3 bases unmatched. The CDR3 sequence is 13 residues long. Germline CDR1 SGHRS, CDR2 YFSETQ. This chain's CDR3 is CASSDGLANEQFF. CDR3 nucleotide sequence: TGCGCCAGCAGCGACGGACTAGCCAATGAGCAGTTCTTC.

The V call is TRBV28, the J call TRBJ1-1; D gene unclear. Looked up from germline, CDR1 is MDHEN and CDR2 is SYDVKM. Deletions cut 6 bases from V and 0 bases from J, with 14 bases between. This CDR3 is 15 amino acids long. Here the CDR3 DNA reads TGTGCCAGCAGGCCCGCCTCGGGCATGAACACTGAAGCTTTCTTT. Residues: CASRPASGMNTEAFF.

This clone has just a few counts. In the same sample, other DNA sequences code for this CDR3. The chain recombines TRBV20-1 with TRBJ1-2; D not resolved. V lost 6 bases, J lost 3 bases, and 5 bases lay in between. The CDR3 loop spans 10 amino acids. Germline CDR1 is DFQATT and CDR2 is SNEGSKA (reference sequence). The CDR3 DNA reads as TGCAGTGCCCCTGACTATGGCTACACCTTC. This gives the protein CSAPDYGYTF.

This clone was recorded a few times. This sequence joins TRBV11-2 and TRBJ1-2; 11 bases map to TRBD1. In germline, CDR1 is SGHAT, CDR2 FQNNGV. V shed 5 bases and J 7 bases; nucleotides not matched to a gene: 9. The CDR3 spans 15 residues. As DNA, the CDR3 is TGTGCCAGCAGCCTAACCGGGACAGGGGGTTCTGGCTACACCTTC. Its protein product is CASSLTGTGGSGYTF.

The chain links TRBV4-1 to TRBJ1-3; 9 bases map to TRBD1. Trimming took 3 bases from V and 4 from J; bases not matched to a gene: 10. The CDR3 contains 17 residues. CDR1 and CDR2 (germline): MGHRA, YSYEKL. This CDR3 reads CASSQGQGWGEGNTIYF. DNA of the CDR3: TGCGCCAGCAGCCAGGGACAGGGTTGGGGAGAGGGAAACACCATATATTTT.

As concerns this clone: This sample also contains other DNA sequences that code for the same CDR3. The chain carries TRBV6-5 and TRBJ1-2; no definite D call. Germline assignment: CDR1 MNHEY and CDR2 SVGAGI. Trimming removed 8 bases from V and 5 bases from J, with 15 bases in between. The CDR3 consists of 13 residues. Written as DNA, the CDR3 is TGTGCCAGCCGGCCCCCTGGGAGTTATGGCTACACCTTC. Encoded protein: CASRPPGSYGYTF.

This clone was recorded a few times. V is TRBV28 and J is TRBJ1-2; D might be TRBD1 (6 bases). The CDR3 length is 14 residues. V was clipped by 6 bases and J by 0 bases, with 11 bases between them. In germline, CDR1 is MDHEN, CDR2 SYDVKM. The CDR3, as DNA: TGTGCCAGCAGGCAGGGGTTAGCTAACTATGGCTACACCTTC. The encoded protein is CASRQGLANYGYTF.

This clone was observed a few times. The J gene is TRBJ2-5, the V gene TRBV4-1, with D tentatively TRBD2 (5 bases). The V gene's germline CDR1 is MGHRA and CDR2 YSYEKL. The CDR3 is 16 amino acids. Trimming shortened V by 3 bases and J by 5 bases, and 19 bases separated the two germline ends. CDR3 DNA sequence: TGCGCCAGCAGCCAGGCCCAAGGGCTAGCCGGGGAGACCCAGTACTTC. Its translation: CASSQAQGLAGETQYF.

The chain couples TRBV5-1 to TRBJ1-2; no reliable D call. The CDR3 has 14 residues. Germline values: CDR1 SGHRS, CDR2 YFSETQ. Trimming shortened V by 5 bases and J by 3 bases, and 14 bases separated the two germline ends. The CDR3 region is CASSPQEGDYGYTF. The DNA for the CDR3 is TGCGCCAGCAGTCCTCAAGAAGGTGACTATGGCTACACCTTC. Full variable domain (rest looked up from reference TRBV5-1 and TRBJ1-2): KAGVTQTPRYLIKTRGQQVTLSCSPISGHRSVSWYQQTPGQGLQFLFEYFSETQRNKGNFPGRFSGRQFSNSRSEMNVSTLELGDSALYLCASSPQEGDYGYTFGSGTRLTVV.

The J gene is TRBJ2-7, the V gene TRBV2; 8 positions match TRBD2. The CDR3 runs to 11 residues. Per germline, CDR1 SNHLY and CDR2 FYNNEI. Trimming removed 9 bases from V and 6 bases from J; junction bases left unmatched: 4. The CDR3 is CASSGTIEQYF. The DNA of the CDR3 is TGTGCCAGTAGCGGGACCATCGAGCAGTACTTC.

A remark on this clone: Other DNA sequences within the sample encode an identical CDR3. The rearrangement links TRBV10-3 to TRBJ2-1; D call uncertain. Trimming pared 3 bases from V and 8 bases from J, leaving 5 bases between. Per germline, CDR1 ENHRY and CDR2 SYGVKD. The CDR3 is made up of 11 amino acids. DNA of the CDR3: TGTGCCATCAGTGATGGCGATGAGCAGTTCTTC. Its protein is CAISDGDEQFF.

This chain uses TRBV2 with TRBJ1-2; 8 nucleotides line up with TRBD1. CDR1 and CDR2 from the germline V gene are SNHLY and FYNNEI. V shed 3 bases, J shed 7 bases, and the junction held 4 bases outside the gene matches. The CDR3 contains 13 residues. The CDR3 protein is CASSETGVGGYTF. CDR3 DNA sequence: TGTGCCAGCAGTGAGACAGGGGTGGGTGGCTACACCTTC.

The chain couples TRBV10-2 to TRBJ2-1; D perhaps matches TRBD1 (5 bases). Germline CDR1 WSHSY, CDR2 SAAADI. CDR3 size: 17 residues. V gave up 4 bases and J gave up 0 bases, with 16 bases separating them. The CDR3 coding sequence is TGCGCCAGCAGTGGACAAGAAGGGGTAACCTCCTACAATGAGCAGTTCTTC. Translation: CASSGQEGVTSYNEQFF.

The sample holds a few counts of this clone. CDR3 loop: CASSLQELMNEQFF. For the CDR3, the DNA is TGTGCCAGCAGCCTCCAAGAGCTTATGAATGAGCAGTTCTTC. The J gene is TRBJ2-1, the V gene TRBV7-9; D remains unclear. Germline CDR1 reads SEHNR; CDR2 reads FQNEAQ (reference sequence). The CDR3 has 14 amino acids. The V end lost 5 bases, the J end lost 7 bases, and 15 bases lay between the germline ends.

The chain has TRBV4-1 and TRBJ2-1; D is unclear. Per the germline V gene, CDR1 is MGHRA and CDR2 is YSYEKL. Trimming took off 0 bases at V and 8 bases at J, with 20 bases between the two ends. The CDR3 has 17 amino acids. The CDR3 loop reads CASSQESIARSWDEQFF. CDR3 DNA: TGCGCCAGCAGCCAAGAATCTATAGCCCGATCTTGGGATGAGCAGTTCTTC.

The gene calls are TRBV11-2 and TRBJ2-3; no clear D gene. V lost 5 bases and J 3 bases, leaving 6 bases between the germline ends. The CDR3 extends over 12 amino acids. The germline V gene encodes CDR1 SGHAT and CDR2 FQNNGV. The CDR3 region is CASSPETDTQYF. The CDR3 coding sequence is TGTGCCAGCAGCCCGGAGACAGATACGCAGTATTTT.

The J gene is TRBJ1-4, the V gene TRBV4-1, with D perhaps TRBD1 (6 bases). Germline V gives CDR1 MGHRA, CDR2 YSYEKL. CDR3 length: 17 amino acids. The V and J ends lost 1 base and 3 bases respectively, with 15 bases between them. The CDR3 nucleotides read TGCGCCAGCAGCCAAGGATCCAGGGGTAGTGCTAATGAAAAACTGTTTTTT. Protein sequence: CASSQGSRGSANEKLFF.

This clone was recorded a few times. The chain carries TRBV15 and TRBJ1-2; D is undetermined. CDR1 LNHNV and CDR2 YYDKDF come from the germline V gene (reference sequence). The CDR3 consists of 14 residues. Trimming removed 2 bases from V and 8 bases from J, with 15 bases in between. CDR3 bases: TGTGCCACCAGCAGACTTAACGATGTGGGGGGCTACACCTTC. Encoded protein: CATSRLNDVGGYTF.

The table lists this clone with a few counts. The V call is TRBV2, the J call TRBJ2-7; 7 bases fit TRBD1. CDR1 SNHLY and CDR2 FYNNEI come from the germline V gene. Trimming took 6 bases from V and 3 from J; bases not matched to a gene: 8. The CDR3 sequence is 14 residues long. The CDR3 loop is CASRADRPDYEQYF. In DNA, the CDR3 is TGTGCCAGCAGGGCGGACAGGCCTGACTACGAGCAGTACTTC.